Shown below are 6 T cell receptor beta chains from a single sample sequenced in a study of T cell responses to AZD1222 COVID-19 vaccine. Repertoires were generated with immunoSEQ multiplex PCR, while TCRdb's copy carries only in-frame clones and drops some. Of more than 95,000 clones in the sample, 87% are singletons; the top ten hold 6% to 8%. The material sequenced was peripheral blood, taken on day 0 of AZD1222 vaccination. These receptors originate from an adult in good health.

The chain recombines TRBV20-1 with TRBJ1-1; D unclear. This CDR3 comprises 12 residues. Germline V gene lookup returns CDR1 DFQATT and CDR2 SNEGSKA (reference sequence). Deletions cut 3 bases from V and 6 bases from J, with 11 bases between. CDR3 coding DNA: TGCAGTGCTAGTCGGGGAGTCTCTGAAGCTTTCTTT. Protein product: CSASRGVSEAFF.

The chain is built from TRBV10-3 and TRBJ2-7; 7 nucleotides align to TRBD1. J was trimmed by 3 bases and V by 3 bases; bases with no gene match: 17. Germline V gene sequence: CDR1 ENHRY, CDR2 SYGVKD. This CDR3 is 18 amino acids long. CDR3 sequence: CAISDSDRASPRYYEQYF. CDR3 nucleotides: TGTGCCATCAGTGATTCAGACAGGGCCTCCCCTCGCTACTACGAGCAGTACTTC.

The rearrangement joins TRBV14 to TRBJ1-6; no definite D call. The CDR3 runs 16 residues. V lost 3 bases and J 7 bases, leaving 16 bases between the germline ends. CDR1 SGHDN and CDR2 FVKESK come from the germline V gene. The CDR3 coding sequence is TGTGCCAGCAGCCACTACAGACTACTAGGGAATTCACCCCTCCACTTT. It yields the protein CASSHYRLLGNSPLHF.

J is TRBJ2-7 and V is TRBV4-2; 12 bases agree with TRBD2. CDR1 and CDR2 (germline): LGHNA, YNFKEQ. This CDR3 comprises 17 residues. V was pared by 1 base and J by 2 bases, with 6 bases of the junction left unmatched. CDR3 amino acids: CASSQAGRTSGAYEQYF. The CDR3 DNA sequence: TGTGCCAGCAGCCAAGCCGGGAGGACTAGCGGGGCCTACGAGCAGTACTTC.

This chain uses TRBV7-8 with TRBJ1-1; possible D gene TRBD1, 6 bases. Germline V lookup: CDR1 SGHVS, CDR2 FQNEAQ. The CDR3 extends over 14 amino acids. V dropped 1 base and J dropped 1 base, with 7 bases sitting between them. The CDR3 protein is CASSLEQGNTEAFF. The CDR3 DNA is TGTGCCAGCAGCTTAGAACAGGGGAACACTGAAGCTTTCTTT.

This clone was picked up one time. V and J are TRBV7-9 and TRBJ1-1; D remains ambiguous. Trimming removed 1 base at V and 8 bases at J, with 5 bases between. The CDR3 totals 11 residues. CDR1 and CDR2 (germline): SEHNR, FQNEAQ (reference sequence). CDR3 nucleotides: TGTGCCAGCAGCTTAGGCAGGGAAGCTTTCTTT. It translates to CASSLGREAFF.